The 3 T cell receptor beta chains presented below share a single source sample, sequenced in a study of regulatory T cells in long-lasting Graves disease. Time point denoted: newly diagnosed GD, antithyroid drugs for less than 3 months. The authors made the TCR library using RNA they extracted from PBMCs. Construction of the TCR beta libraries employed iRepertoire HTBI primers in conjunction with Arm-PCR of CDR3 regions. Using its own MiXCR run on the multiplex PCR reads, TCRdb lists one record per CDR3 protein. This sample has around 250,000 distinct CDR3 sequences, with roughly a fifth found just once. The specimen was peripheral blood mononuclear cells (PBMCs), collected at new diagnosis, from a patient treated with antithyroid drugs. These receptors all come from a female donor with Graves disease.

This clonotype was seen at least ten times. The V call is TRBV28, the J call TRBJ2-3; 10 bases align to TRBD1. This CDR3 region has 14 residues. Trimming took 6 bases from V and 4 from J; bases not matched to a gene: 4. From germline, CDR1 is MDHEN and CDR2 SYDVKM. For the CDR3, the DNA is TGTGCCAGCAGGGGACAGGGGAGGGCAGATACGCAGTATTTT. As protein: CASRGQGRADTQYF.

This clonotype showed up just a few times. The chain carries TRBV19 and TRBJ2-5, with 10 bases aligning to TRBD2. V lost 5 bases and J lost 5; bases outside the gene matches: 8. Looked up from germline, CDR1 is LNHDA and CDR2 is SQIVND (reference sequence). The CDR3 consists of 15 residues. Here the CDR3 reads CASSALGTSAETQYF. CDR3 DNA: TGTGCCAGTAGTGCCCTCGGGACTAGCGCTGAGACCCAGTACTTC. Supplemented by reference TRBV19 and TRBJ2-5, the full variable domain reads DGGITQSPKYLFRKEGQNVTLSCEQNLNHDAMYWYRQDPGQGLRLIYYSQIVNDFQKGDIAEGYSVSREKKESFPLTVTSAQKNPTAFYLCASSALGTSAETQYFGPGTRLLVL.

This clonotype was picked up many times. This chain connects TRBV5-1 to TRBJ1-1; TRBD1 might be the D (6 bases). The germline V gene encodes CDR1 SGHRS and CDR2 YFSETQ. CDR3 length: 14 amino acids. Trimming removed 1 base from V and 6 bases from J, with 13 bases in between. Here the CDR3 DNA reads TGCGCCAGCAGCTTGTTGACAGGACACCCTGAAGCTTTCTTT. This codes for CASSLLTGHPEAFF. The full variable domain, rest sourced from reference TRBV5-1 and TRBJ1-1, is KAGVTQTPRYLIKTRGQQVTLSCSPISGHRSVSWYQQTPGQGLQFLFEYFSETQRNKGNFPGRFSGRQFSNSRSEMNVSTLELGDSALYLCASSLLTGHPEAFFGQGTRLTVV.